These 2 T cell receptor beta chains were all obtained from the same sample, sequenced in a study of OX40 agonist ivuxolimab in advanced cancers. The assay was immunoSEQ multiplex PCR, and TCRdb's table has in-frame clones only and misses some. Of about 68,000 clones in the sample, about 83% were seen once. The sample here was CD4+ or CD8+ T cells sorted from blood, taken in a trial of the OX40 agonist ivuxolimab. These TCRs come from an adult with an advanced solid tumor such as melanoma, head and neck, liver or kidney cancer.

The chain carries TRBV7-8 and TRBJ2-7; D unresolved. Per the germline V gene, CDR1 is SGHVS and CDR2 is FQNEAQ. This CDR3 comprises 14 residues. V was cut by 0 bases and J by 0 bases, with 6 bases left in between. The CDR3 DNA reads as TGTGCCAGCAGCTTAGCGACCTCCTCCTACGAGCAGTACTTC. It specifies CASSLATSSYEQYF. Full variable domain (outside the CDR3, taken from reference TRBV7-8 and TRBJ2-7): GAGVSQSPRYKVAKRGQDVALRCDPISGHVSLFWYQQALGQGPEFLTYFQNEAQLDKSGLPSDRFFAERPEGSVSTLKIQRTQQEDSAVYLCASSLATSSYEQYFGPGTRLTVT.

This CDR3 is CASSLSRGGGADTQYF. The CDR3 DNA reads as TGTGCCAGCAGTTTATCGCGTGGAGGGGGTGCAGATACGCAGTATTTT. J is TRBJ2-3 and V is TRBV28; D is tentatively TRBD1 or TRBD2 (6 bases each). Looked up from germline, CDR1 is MDHEN and CDR2 is SYDVKM. This CDR3 has 16 amino acids. V lost 1 base to trimming and J lost 4 bases, with 15 bases between them.